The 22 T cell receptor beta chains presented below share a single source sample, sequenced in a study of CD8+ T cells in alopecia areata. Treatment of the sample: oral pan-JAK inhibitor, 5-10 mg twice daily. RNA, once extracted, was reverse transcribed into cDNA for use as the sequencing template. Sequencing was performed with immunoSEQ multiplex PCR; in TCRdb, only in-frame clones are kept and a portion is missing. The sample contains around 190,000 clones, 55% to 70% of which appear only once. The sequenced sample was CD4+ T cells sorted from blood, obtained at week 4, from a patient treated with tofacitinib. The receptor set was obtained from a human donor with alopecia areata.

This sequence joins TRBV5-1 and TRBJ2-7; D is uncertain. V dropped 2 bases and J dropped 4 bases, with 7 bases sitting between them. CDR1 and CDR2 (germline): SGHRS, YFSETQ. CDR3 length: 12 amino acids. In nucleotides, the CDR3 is TGCGCCAGCAGCTTATCTCGGTACGAGCAGTACTTC. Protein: CASSLSRYEQYF.

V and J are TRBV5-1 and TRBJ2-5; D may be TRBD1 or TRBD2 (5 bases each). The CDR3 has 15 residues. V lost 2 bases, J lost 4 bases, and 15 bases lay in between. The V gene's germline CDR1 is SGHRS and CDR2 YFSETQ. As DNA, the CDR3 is TGCGCCAGCAGCTTTATACAGGTTGCGGGAGAGACCCAGTACTTC. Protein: CASSFIQVAGETQYF.

Here the CDR3 DNA reads TGTGCCAGCAGTTTATCGTATATCGGTGCCTACGAGCAGTACTTC. It codes for CASSLSYIGAYEQYF. The chain is built from TRBV27 and TRBJ2-7, with no clear D. Trimming removed 0 bases at V and 2 bases at J, with 11 bases between. Germline-derived CDR1 and CDR2 are MNHEY and SMNVEV (reference sequence). The CDR3 is made up of 15 amino acids.

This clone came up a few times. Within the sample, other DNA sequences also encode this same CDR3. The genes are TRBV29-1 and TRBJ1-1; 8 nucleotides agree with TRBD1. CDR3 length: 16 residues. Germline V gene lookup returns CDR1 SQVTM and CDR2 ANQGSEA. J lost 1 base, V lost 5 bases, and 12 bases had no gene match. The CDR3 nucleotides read TGCAGCGTTTTACGCAGGGGGCCCCTCGGGAACACTGAAGCTTTCTTT. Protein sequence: CSVLRRGPLGNTEAFF.

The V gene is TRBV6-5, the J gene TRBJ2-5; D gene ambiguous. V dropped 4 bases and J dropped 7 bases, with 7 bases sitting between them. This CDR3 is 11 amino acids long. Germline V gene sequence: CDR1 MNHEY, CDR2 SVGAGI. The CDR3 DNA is TGTGCCAGCAGTTCCCCAGGGACCCAGTACTTC. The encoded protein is CASSSPGTQYF.

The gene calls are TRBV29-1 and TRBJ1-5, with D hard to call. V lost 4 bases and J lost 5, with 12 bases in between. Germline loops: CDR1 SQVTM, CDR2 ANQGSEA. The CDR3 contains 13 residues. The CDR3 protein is CSVGLSFDQPQHF. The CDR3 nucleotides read TGCAGCGTTGGTCTGAGTTTTGATCAGCCCCAGCATTTT.

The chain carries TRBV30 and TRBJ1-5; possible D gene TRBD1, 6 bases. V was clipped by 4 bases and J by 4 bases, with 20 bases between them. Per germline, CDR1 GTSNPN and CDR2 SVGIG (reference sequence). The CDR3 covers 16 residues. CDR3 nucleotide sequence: TGTGCCTGGACGACAGCGGGACAACGAAGGAATCAGCCCCAGCATTTT. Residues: CAWTTAGQRRNQPQHF.

CDR3: CASRPTGGEQYF. Here the CDR3 DNA reads TGTGCCAGCAGGCCTACAGGTGGCGAGCAGTACTTC. The gene calls are TRBV6-5 and TRBJ2-7, with D perhaps matching TRBD1 (5 bases). This CDR3 has 12 residues. Looked up from germline, CDR1 is MNHEY and CDR2 is SVGAGI. The V and J ends lost 6 bases and 6 bases respectively, with 12 bases between them.

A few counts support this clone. CDR3 sequence (DNA): TGCGCCAGCAGCCGGACAGGCCTAGCTAACTATGGCTACACCTTC. Translation gives CASSRTGLANYGYTF. V and J are TRBV4-1 and TRBJ1-2; 7 nucleotides match TRBD1. The CDR3 is made up of 15 amino acids. Looked up from germline, CDR1 is MGHRA and CDR2 is YSYEKL. V was pared by 4 bases and J by 0 bases, with 5 bases of the junction left unmatched.

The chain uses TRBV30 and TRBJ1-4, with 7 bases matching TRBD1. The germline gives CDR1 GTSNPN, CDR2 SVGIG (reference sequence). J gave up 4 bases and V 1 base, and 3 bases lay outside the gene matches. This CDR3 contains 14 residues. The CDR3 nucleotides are TGTGCCTGGAGTGGGGGACAGAATAATGAAAAACTGTTTTTT. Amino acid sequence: CAWSGGQNNEKLFF.

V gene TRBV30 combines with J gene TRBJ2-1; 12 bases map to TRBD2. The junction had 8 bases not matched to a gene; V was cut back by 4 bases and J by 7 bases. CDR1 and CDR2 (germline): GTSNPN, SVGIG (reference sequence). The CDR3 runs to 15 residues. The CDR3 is CAWTSGGLAGNEQFF. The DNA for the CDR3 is TGTGCCTGGACGAGTGGTGGACTAGCGGGAAATGAGCAGTTCTTC.

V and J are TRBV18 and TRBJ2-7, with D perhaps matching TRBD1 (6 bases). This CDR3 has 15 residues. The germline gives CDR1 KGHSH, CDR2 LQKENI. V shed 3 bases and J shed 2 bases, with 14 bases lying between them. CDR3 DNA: TGTGCCAGCTCACCGGGCAGGGGCCTAACCTACGAGCAGTACTTC. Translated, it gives CASSPGRGLTYEQYF.

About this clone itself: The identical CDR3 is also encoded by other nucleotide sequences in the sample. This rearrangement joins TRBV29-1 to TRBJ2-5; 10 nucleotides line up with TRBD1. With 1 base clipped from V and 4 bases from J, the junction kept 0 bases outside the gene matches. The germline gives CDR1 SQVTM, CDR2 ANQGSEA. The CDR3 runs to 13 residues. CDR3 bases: TGCAGCGTTGAAGGGACAGGGGGAGAGACCCAGTACTTC. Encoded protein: CSVEGTGGETQYF.

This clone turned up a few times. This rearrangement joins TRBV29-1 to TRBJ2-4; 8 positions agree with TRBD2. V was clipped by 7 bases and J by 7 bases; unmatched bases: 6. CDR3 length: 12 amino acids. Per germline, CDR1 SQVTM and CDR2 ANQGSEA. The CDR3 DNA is TGCAGCGCCCGGGAGGGCGCGAACATTCAGTACTTC. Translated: CSAREGANIQYF.

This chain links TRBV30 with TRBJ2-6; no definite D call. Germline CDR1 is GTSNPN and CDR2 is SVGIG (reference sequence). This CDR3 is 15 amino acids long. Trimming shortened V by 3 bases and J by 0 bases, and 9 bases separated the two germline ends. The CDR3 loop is CAWSPGGSGANVLTF. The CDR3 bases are TGTGCCTGGAGCCCCGGTGGCTCTGGGGCCAACGTCCTGACTTTC.

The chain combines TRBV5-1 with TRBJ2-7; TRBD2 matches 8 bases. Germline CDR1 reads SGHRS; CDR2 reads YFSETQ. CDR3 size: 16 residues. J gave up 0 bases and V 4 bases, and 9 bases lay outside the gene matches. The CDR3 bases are TGCGCCAGCAGCAGGCCTACTAGCGGAAGCTCCTACGAGCAGTACTTC. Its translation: CASSRPTSGSSYEQYF.

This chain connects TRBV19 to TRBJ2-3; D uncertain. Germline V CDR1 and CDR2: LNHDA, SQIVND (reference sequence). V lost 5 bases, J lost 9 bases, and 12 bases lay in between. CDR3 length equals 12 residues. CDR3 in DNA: TGTGCCAGTAGTTTACCCTCAGGCACGCAGTATTTT. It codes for CASSLPSGTQYF.

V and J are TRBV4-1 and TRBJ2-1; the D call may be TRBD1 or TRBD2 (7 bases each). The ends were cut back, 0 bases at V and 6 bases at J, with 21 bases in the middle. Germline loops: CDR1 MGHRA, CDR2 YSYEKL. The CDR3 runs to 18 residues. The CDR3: CASSQEGRDRILANEQFF. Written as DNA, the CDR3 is TGCGCCAGCAGCCAAGAGGGGAGGGACAGAATCCTCGCCAATGAGCAGTTCTTC.

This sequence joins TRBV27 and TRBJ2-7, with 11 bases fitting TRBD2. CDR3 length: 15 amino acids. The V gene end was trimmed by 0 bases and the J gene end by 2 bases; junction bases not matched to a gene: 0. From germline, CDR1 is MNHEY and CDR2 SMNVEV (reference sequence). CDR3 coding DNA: TGTGCCAGCAGTTTATCGACTAGCGGGGCCTACGAGCAGTACTTC. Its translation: CASSLSTSGAYEQYF.

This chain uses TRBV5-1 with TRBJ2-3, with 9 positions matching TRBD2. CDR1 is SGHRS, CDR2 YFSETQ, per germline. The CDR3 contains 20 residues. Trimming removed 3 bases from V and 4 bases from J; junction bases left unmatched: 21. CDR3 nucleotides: TGCGCCAGCAGCTGGAGACCACTAAGGGCCCTAGCGGGAAACGCAGATACGCAGTATTTT. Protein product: CASSWRPLRALAGNADTQYF.

Here the CDR3 reads CASNPRGRYQPQHF. CDR3 nucleotides: TGTGCCAGCAACCCTCGGGGACGGTATCAGCCCCAGCATTTT. The chain recombines TRBV28 with TRBJ1-5, with D tentatively TRBD1 (5 bases). CDR1 and CDR2 from the germline V gene are MDHEN and SYDVKM. CDR3 size: 14 residues. V gave up 7 bases and J gave up 5 bases, with 15 bases separating them.

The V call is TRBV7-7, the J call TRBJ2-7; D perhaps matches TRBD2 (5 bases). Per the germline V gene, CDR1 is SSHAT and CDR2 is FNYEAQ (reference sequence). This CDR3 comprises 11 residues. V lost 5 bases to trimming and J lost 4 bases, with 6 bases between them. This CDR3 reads CASSPGYEQYF. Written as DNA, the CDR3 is TGTGCCAGCAGCCCGGGGTACGAGCAGTACTTC.